The TCR beta chain under discussion was sequenced for a study of metastatic and nonmetastatic thyroid tumors. Each patient came to thyroid surgery without any prior treatment (of any kind). TCRdb re-called the PCR reads with MiXCR. The sample has around 50,000 clones; roughly 29% are singletons. V lost 0 bases to trimming and J lost 5 bases; unmatched junction nucleotides: 3. The CDR3 sequence is 14 residues long. Per germline, CDR1 MGHRA and CDR2 YSYEKL. This TCR was sampled from a female donor with papillary thyroid cancer or a benign thyroid nodule (not recorded which). Some clones in this sample may be carry-over from other donors' samples. The material sequenced was blood. V is TRBV4-1 and J is TRBJ1-2, with 7 bases matching TRBD1. The CDR3: CASSQETGKYGYTF. CDR3 nucleotide sequence: TGCGCCAGCAGCCAAGAGACAGGGAAGTATGGCTACACCTTC.